These T cell receptor beta chains were read from a single sample in a study of T-cell reconstitution after alpha-beta-depleted transplantation in children. Each CDR3 protein gets one entry after TCRdb re-called the PCR reads with MiXCR. The table has about 610,000 distinct CDR3 sequences, roughly 27% seen once. Material: PBMCs, obtained before TCRalphabeta/CD19-depleted stem cell transplant. Receptors were obtained from a boy under three years old with Wiskott-Aldrich syndrome, due to receive a stem cell transplant. CDR3s leave out the opening cysteine and the closing phenylalanine or tryptophan.

V	CDR3
TRBV27	ASSFVWRRGENEQF
TRBV29-1	SVVPKGTGTEQY
TRBV2	ASSVHRSGNEQF
TRBV5-1	ASSLTGGPGELF
TRBV28	ASSSGTGVGLYEQY
TRBV12-3/TRBV12-4	ASSLGGPSPLH
TRBV27	ASSLRQGGYYGYT
TRBV10-3	AILSGANVLT
TRBV6-5	ASSYSGTSAYNEQF
TRBV18	ASSPRAEGTDTQY
TRBV5-1	ASRRSTGTADYEQY
TRBV27	ASSPGTSGSEQF
TRBV12-3/TRBV12-4	ASSSDLQGENTEAF
TRBV9	ASSVEPLSTVETQY
TRBV7-2	ASSLVVQSEAF
TRBV30	AWSVRGPAQDYEQY
TRBV9	ASSAQVGANTEAF
TRBV7-7	ASSTGVYNEQF
TRBV4-2	ASSQVASENTGELF
TRBV5-1	ASSLEGIAEAF
TRBV10-2	ASSARGLNTEAF
TRBV29-1	SVHRGDQGTDTQY
TRBV7-8	ASSFEGRADTQY
TRBV27	ASSPRGAGELF
TRBV12-3/TRBV12-4	ASSPSSDRASYNEQF
TRBV6-2/TRBV6-3	ASTNPYRAETQY
TRBV25-1	ASSEYPRQGSYEQY
TRBV7-2	ASSLPVYNEQF
TRBV18	ASSAGTSGTGELF
TRBV5-6	ASSLQLGTHNEQF
TRBV13	ASSLTVLRQQSEQY
TRBV15	ATQPGQRGTQY
TRBV29-1	SVETQGGYGYT
TRBV6-7	AQRTTGGHGELF
TRBV4-2	ASSVLAGESETQY
TRBV5-1	ASSLGLAGGHEQF
TRBV12-3/TRBV12-4	ASSPRTGEVDTQY
TRBV7-9	ASSRQGAGDGEQY
TRBV20-1	MQQLFNEQF
TRBV15	ATSSYSGFTDTQY
TRBV7-2	ASSPQGTSTDTQY
TRBV6-2/TRBV6-3	ASSYSPPTSGIYNEQF
TRBV28	ASRPNNKANVLT
TRBV12-3/TRBV12-4	ASSFHGPETQY
TRBV20-1	CARRGRGGKSGNTIY